This T cell receptor beta chain emerged from a study of blood T cell repertoires in COVID-19. As for the study in general: Sources were T cells, B-cell-depleted T cells, or PBMCs; the material itself was cDNA or gDNA.

Original data processing: Amplification from reference gene primers served as the basis for estimated nucleated cell counts. Libraries were prepared by immunoSEQ multiplex PCR; TCRdb keeps only in-frame clonotypes and omits some of them. The V and J calls and clone size were taken over from that table, and D and trimming were inferred from the DNA. The sample has around 21,000 clones; about four fifths are singletons. V lost 1 base and J lost 2; bases outside the gene matches: 14. The CDR3 runs 18 residues. From germline, CDR1 is SGHNT and CDR2 YYREEE (reference sequence). The V gene is TRBV5-4, the J gene TRBJ1-2, with 7 nucleotides matching TRBD1. The sequence came from an older man with acute or convalescent COVID-19. What was sequenced was peripheral blood. The CDR3 bases are TGTGCCAGCAGCTTGTCCCGTTGGAGGGGGCTTAGAAACTATGGCTACACCTTC. It encodes CASSLSRWRGLRNYGYTF.